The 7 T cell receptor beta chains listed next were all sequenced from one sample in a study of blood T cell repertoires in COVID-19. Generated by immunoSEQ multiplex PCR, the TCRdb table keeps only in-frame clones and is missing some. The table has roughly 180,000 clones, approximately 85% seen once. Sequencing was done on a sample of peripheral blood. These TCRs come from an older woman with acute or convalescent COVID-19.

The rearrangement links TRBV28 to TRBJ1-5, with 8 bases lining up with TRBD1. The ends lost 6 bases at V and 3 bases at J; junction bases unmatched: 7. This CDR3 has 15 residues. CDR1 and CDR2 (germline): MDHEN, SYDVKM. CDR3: CASSKDRGLNQPQHF. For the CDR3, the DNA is TGTGCCAGCAGCAAAGACAGGGGACTCAATCAGCCCCAGCATTTT.

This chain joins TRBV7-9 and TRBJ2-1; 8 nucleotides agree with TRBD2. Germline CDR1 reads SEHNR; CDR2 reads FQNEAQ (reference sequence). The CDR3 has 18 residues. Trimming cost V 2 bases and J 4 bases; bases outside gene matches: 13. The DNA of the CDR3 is TGTGCCAGCAGCTTAATCGCCAGCCTAGCGGGCCCTTACAATGAGCAGTTCTTC. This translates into CASSLIASLAGPYNEQFF.

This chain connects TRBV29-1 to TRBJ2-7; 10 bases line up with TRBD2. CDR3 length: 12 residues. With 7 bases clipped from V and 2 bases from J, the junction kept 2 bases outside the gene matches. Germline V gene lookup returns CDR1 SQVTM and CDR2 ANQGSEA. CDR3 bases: TGCAGCGGCACTAGCGGGACCTACGAGCAGTACTTC. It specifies CSGTSGTYEQYF.

CDR3 loop: CASSLVAAGSTDTQYF. CDR3 DNA: TGTGCCAGCAGCTTAGTTGCAGCGGGGAGCACAGATACGCAGTATTTT. The V gene is TRBV7-9, the J gene TRBJ2-3; the match to TRBD2 covers 7 bases. Trimming at V came to 1 base and at J to 0 bases, leaving 4 bases not matched to a gene. CDR3 length equals 16 residues. The germline V gene has CDR1 SEHNR and CDR2 FQNEAQ (reference sequence). Full variable domain (missing parts from reference TRBV7-9 and TRBJ2-3): DTGVSQNPRHKITKRGQNVTFRCDPISEHNRLYWYRQTLGQGPEFLTYFQNEAQLEKSRLLSDRFSAERPKGSFSTLEIQRTEQGDSAMYLCASSLVAAGSTDTQYFGPGTRLTVL.

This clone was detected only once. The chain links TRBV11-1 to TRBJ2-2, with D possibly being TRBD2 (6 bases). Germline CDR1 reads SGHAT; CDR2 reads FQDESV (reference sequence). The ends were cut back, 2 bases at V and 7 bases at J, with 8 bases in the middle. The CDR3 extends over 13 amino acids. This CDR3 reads CASSLWGDGELFF. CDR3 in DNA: TGTGCCAGCAGCTTATGGGGGGACGGGGAGCTGTTTTTT. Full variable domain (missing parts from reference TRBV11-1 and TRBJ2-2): EAEVAQSPRYKITEKSQAVAFWCDPISGHATLYWYRQILGQGPELLVQFQDESVVDDSQLPKDRFSAERLKGVDSTLKIQPAELGDSAMYLCASSLWGDGELFFGEGSRLTVL.

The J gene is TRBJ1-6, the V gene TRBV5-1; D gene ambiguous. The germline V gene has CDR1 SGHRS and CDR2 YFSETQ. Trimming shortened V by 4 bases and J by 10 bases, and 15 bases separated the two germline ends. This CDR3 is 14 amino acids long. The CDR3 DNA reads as TGCGCCAGCAGCCCGGCTGGGTACAGCTCACCCCTCCACTTT. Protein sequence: CASSPAGYSSPLHF.

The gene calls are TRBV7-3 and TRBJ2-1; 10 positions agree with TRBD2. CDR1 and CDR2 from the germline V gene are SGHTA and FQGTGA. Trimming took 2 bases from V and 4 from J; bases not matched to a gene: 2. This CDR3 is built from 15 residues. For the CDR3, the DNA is TGTGCCAGCAGCTTACGGACTAGCGGTTACAATGAGCAGTTCTTC. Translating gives CASSLRTSGYNEQFF.